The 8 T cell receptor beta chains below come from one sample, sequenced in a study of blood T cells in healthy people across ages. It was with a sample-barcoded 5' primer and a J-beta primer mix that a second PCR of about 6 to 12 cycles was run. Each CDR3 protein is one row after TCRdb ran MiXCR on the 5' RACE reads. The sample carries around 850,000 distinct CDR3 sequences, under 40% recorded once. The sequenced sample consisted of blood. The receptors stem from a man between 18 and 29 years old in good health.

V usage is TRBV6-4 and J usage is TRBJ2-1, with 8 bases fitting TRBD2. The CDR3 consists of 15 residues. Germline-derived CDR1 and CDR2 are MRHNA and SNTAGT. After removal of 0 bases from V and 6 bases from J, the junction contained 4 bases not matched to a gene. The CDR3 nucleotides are TGTGCCAGCAGTGACTCGGGGACTAGTACCAATGAGCAGTTCTTC. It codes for CASSDSGTSTNEQFF.

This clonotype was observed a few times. CDR3 loop: CSARGGRSNSPLHF. CDR3 coding DNA: TGCAGTGCTAGAGGGGGACGGTCAAATTCACCCCTCCACTTT. The V call is TRBV20-1, the J call TRBJ1-6, with a weak D call TRBD1 (5 bases). Per germline, CDR1 DFQATT and CDR2 SNEGSKA (reference sequence). The CDR3 spans 14 residues. Deletions cut 1 base from V and 7 bases from J, with 11 bases between.

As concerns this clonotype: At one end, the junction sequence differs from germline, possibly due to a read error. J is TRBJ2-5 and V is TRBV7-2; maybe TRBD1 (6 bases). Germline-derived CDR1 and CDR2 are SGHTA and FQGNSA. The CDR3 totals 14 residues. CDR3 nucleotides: TGTGCCAGCAGCTTTGCGACAGGACCAGAGGCCCAGTACTTC. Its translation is CASSFATGPEAQYF.

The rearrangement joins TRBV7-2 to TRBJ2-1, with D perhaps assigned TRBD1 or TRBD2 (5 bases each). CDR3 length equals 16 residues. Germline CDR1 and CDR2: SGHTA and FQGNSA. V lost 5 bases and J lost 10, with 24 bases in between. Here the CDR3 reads CASSPRSGTSTYEQFF. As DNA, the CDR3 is TGTGCCAGCAGCCCCCGGTCAGGGACCTCCACCTACGAGCAGTTCTTC.

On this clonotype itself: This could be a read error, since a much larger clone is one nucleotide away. The CDR3 sequence is CASSTPTGGSYNEQYF. The CDR3 DNA reads TGTGCCAGCAGTACACCGACAGGGGGATCATACAATGAGCAGTACTTC. The chain links TRBV28 to TRBJ2-5; 9 bases match TRBD1. Germline CDR1 is MDHEN and CDR2 is SYDVKM. J was trimmed by 11 bases and V by 5 bases; bases with no gene match: 18. The CDR3 is 16 amino acids.

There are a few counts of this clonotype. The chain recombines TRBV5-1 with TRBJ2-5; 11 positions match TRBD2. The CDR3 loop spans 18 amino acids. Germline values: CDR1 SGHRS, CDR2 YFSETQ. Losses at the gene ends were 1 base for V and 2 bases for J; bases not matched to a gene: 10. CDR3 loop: CASSLKTASGGQQETQYF. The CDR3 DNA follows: TGCGCCAGCAGCTTGAAGACGGCTAGCGGGGGGCAACAAGAGACCCAGTACTTC. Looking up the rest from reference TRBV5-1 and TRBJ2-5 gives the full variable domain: KAGVTQTPRYLIKTRGQQVTLSCSPISGHRSVSWYQQTPGQGLQFLFEYFSETQRNKGNFPGRFSGRQFSNSRSEMNVSTLELGDSALYLCASSLKTASGGQQETQYFGPGTRLLVL.

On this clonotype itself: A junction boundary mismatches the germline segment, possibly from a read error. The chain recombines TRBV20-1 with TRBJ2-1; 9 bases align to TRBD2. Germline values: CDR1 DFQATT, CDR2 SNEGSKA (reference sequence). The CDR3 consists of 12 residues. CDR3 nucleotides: TGCAGGGCTACACTAGCGGGCAATGAGCAGTTCTTC. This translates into CRATLAGNEQFF.

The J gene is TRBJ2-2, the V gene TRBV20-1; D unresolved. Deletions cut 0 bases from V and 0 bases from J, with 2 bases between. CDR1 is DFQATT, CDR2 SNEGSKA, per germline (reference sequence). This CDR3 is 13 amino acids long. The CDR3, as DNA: TGCAGTGCTAGAGATGCGAACACCGGGGAGCTGTTTTTT. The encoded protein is CSARDANTGELFF.